This TCR beta chain was sequenced in a study of blood T cell repertoires in COVID-19. Study at large: Sites in the United States, Italy and Spain provided acute and convalescent COVID-19 samples.

The protocol was immunoSEQ multiplex PCR, while the TCRdb copy is restricted to in-frame clones and leaves out a portion. The data hold 65,000 to 90,000 clones, with roughly 85% observed a single time. The receptor comes from a man aged 55 to 70 with active or convalescent COVID-19. Sample: peripheral blood.

The CDR3 nucleotides are TGTGCCAGCAGTTACGGCAGGGGTAATGAAAAACTGTTTTTT. Protein product: CASSYGRGNEKLFF. The chain is built from TRBV6-5 and TRBJ1-4; D possibly corresponds to TRBD1 (6 bases). This CDR3 spans 14 amino acids. V was shortened by 2 bases and J by 4 bases, with 8 bases between the two germline ends. Per the germline V gene, CDR1 is MNHEY and CDR2 is SVGAGI.